This T cell receptor (beta chain) was found in a study of long-term antiretroviral therapy in people with HIV. Study-level findings and limits: Someone took the blood between about 2004 and 2018, maybe while older ART regimens were in use. Repertoires looked antigen-experienced, with only a slight naive shift after ART.

The CDR3 has 16 residues. The germline V gene has CDR1 SGDLS and CDR2 YYNGEE. The V gene end was trimmed by 0 bases and the J gene end by 4 bases; junction bases not matched to a gene: 6. Run at survey level, the immunoSEQ assay was version v3.0. The protocol was immunoSEQ multiplex PCR, while the TCRdb copy is restricted to in-frame clones and leaves out a portion. This sample has roughly 30,000 clones; roughly nine tenths occur once, and the top ten carry less than 4.5%. On this clone itself: The antigen is not known.

Only United States sites treated participants with HIV. Specimens carried about 0.9-11 million cryopreserved PBMC before DNA extraction. This chain connects TRBV9 to TRBJ2-2, with 7 bases that match TRBD2. The starting material was unsorted PBMCs, obtained 3.1 years after starting antiretroviral therapy. This receptor was obtained from a man between 18 and 35 years old with HIV. CDR3: CASSVDLGRATGELFF. CDR3 nucleotide sequence: TGTGCCAGCAGCGTAGATTTAGGGAGGGCCACCGGGGAGCTGTTTTTT.